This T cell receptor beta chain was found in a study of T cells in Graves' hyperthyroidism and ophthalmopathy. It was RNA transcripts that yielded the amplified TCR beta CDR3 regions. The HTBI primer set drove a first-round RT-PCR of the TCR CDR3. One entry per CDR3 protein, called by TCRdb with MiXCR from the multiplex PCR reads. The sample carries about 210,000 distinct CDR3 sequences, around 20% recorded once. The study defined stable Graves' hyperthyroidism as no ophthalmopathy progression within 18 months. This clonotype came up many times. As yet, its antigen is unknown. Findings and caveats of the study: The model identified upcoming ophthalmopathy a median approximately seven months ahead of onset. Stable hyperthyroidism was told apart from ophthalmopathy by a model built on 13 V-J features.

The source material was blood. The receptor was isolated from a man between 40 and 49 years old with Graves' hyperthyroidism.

The CDR3 bases are TGTGCCAGCAGTCCTAGGACAGCCCACAATGAGCAGTTCTTC. Translated, it gives CASSPRTAHNEQFF. The chain joins TRBV2 to TRBJ2-1, with TRBD1 as a possible D gene (6 bases). Trimming removed 5 bases from V and 5 bases from J, with 13 bases in between. The CDR3 sequence is 14 residues long. CDR1 SNHLY and CDR2 FYNNEI come from the germline V gene.